Sequencing of this T cell receptor (beta chain) was carried out in a study of response to subunit inactivated influenza vaccine (dated by TCRdb to the late 2010s). General notes on the study: Deep quantitative profiling of the T cell receptor repertoire was used in the study to follow responses to a trivalent subunit inactivated influenza vaccine.

Receptors were amplified or captured by RT-PCR. Sequencing instrument: Illumina HiSeq 2500. TCRdb's own reprocessing of the public reads used fastp at Q25 and MiXCR and kept productive beta chains. Every CDR3 protein is listed once, alongside the most common genes and DNA of its rows. This sample is represented by about 620,000 distinct CDR3 sequences; 12% of them were singletons. Of the sample, roughly 10% is held by the ten largest clones. V drops 4 bases and J drops 3 bases, leaving 10 bases in between. Taken from cysteine to phenylalanine, the CDR3 has 13 residues. Only CDR3 DNA is held: 39 bases, read in frame from base 1. The germline V gene (reference sequence) gives CDR1 as DFQATT and CDR2 as SNEGSKA. This clonotype occurred a few times. The antigen this receptor binds is unknown. Per-base qualities were not stored, and no clone one base away is much larger. The paper's findings and limits, for the study overall: According to the authors, only a limited number of new T cells may be recruited by each seasonal influenza vaccination.

This clonotype was obtained from a man over 45 who received an inactivated influenza vaccine. Donor details come from another sample of the same person, matched by shared clones. The V gene is TRBV20-1 and the J gene is TRBJ1-5; the D segment could be TRBD1, given 5 matching bases. The material sequenced was PBMCs from blood, taken on the day of vaccination. The encoded CDR3 is CSATRDLNQPQHF. The base sequence is TGCAGTGCTACCCGGGACCTCAATCAGCCCCAGCATTTT.